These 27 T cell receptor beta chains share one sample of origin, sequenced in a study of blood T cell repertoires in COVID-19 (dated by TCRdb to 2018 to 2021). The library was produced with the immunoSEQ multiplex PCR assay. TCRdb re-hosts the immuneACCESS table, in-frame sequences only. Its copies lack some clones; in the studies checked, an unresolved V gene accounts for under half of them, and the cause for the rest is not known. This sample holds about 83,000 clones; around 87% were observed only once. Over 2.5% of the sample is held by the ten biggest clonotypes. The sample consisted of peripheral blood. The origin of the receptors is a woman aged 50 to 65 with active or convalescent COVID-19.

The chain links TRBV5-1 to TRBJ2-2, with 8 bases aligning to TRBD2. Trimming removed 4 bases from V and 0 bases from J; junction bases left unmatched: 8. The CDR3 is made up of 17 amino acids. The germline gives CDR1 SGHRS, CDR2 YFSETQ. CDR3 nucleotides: TGCGCCAGCAGCCTCTTCCGGGGGGGCGCGAACACCGGGGAGCTGTTTTTT. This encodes CASSLFRGGANTGELFF.

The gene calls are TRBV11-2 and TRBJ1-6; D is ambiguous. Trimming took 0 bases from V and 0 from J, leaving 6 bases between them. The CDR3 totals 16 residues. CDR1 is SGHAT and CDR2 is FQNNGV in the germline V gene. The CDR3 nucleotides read TGTGCCAGCAGCTTAGATCCGTTCTCCTATAATTCACCCCTCCACTTT. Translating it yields CASSLDPFSYNSPLHF.

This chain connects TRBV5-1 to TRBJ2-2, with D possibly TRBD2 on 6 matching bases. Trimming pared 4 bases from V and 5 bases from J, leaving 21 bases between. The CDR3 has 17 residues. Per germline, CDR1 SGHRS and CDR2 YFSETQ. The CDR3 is CASSLNLALIGTGELFF. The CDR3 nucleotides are TGCGCCAGCAGCCTAAACCTAGCGTTAATAGGTACCGGGGAGCTGTTTTTT. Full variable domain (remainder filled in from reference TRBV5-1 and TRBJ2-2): KAGVTQTPRYLIKTRGQQVTLSCSPISGHRSVSWYQQTPGQGLQFLFEYFSETQRNKGNFPGRFSGRQFSNSRSEMNVSTLELGDSALYLCASSLNLALIGTGELFFGEGSRLTVL.

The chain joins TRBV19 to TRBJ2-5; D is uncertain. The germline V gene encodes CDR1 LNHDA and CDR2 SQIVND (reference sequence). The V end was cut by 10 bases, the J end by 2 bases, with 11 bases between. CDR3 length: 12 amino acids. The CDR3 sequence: CATQSPQETQYF. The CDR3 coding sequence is TGTGCCACCCAAAGCCCACAAGAGACCCAGTACTTC.

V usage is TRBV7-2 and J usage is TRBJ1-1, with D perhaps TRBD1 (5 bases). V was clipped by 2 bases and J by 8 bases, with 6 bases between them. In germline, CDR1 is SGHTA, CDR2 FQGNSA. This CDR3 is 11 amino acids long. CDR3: CASSLHREAFF. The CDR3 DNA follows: TGTGCCAGCAGCTTACACAGGGAAGCTTTCTTT.

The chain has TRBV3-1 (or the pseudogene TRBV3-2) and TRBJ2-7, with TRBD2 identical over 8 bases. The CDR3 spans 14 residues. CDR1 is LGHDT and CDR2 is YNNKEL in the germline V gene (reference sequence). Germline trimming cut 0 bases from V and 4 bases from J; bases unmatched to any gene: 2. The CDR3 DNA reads TGTGCCAGCAGCCAAGATGCTAGCGGGTACGAGCAGTACTTC. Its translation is CASSQDASGYEQYF.

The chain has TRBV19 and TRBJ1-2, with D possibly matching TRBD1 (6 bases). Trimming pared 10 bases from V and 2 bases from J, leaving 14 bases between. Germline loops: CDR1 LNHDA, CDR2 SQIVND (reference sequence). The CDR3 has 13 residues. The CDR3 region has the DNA TGTGCCACCCAGGGGCGTTGGAACTATGGCTACACCTTC. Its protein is CATQGRWNYGYTF.

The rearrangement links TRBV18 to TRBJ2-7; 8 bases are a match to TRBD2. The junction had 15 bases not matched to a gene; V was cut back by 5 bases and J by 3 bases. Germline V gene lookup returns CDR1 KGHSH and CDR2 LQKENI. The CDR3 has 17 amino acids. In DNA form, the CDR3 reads TGTGCCAGCTCATCGCCCCTTCGGGGGGGAAGAGGCTACGAGCAGTACTTC. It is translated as CASSSPLRGGRGYEQYF. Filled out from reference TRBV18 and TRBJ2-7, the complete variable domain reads NAGVMQNPRHLVRRRGQEARLRCSPMKGHSHVYWYRQLPEEGLKFMVYLQKENIIDESGMPKERFSAEFPKEGPSILRIQQVVRGDSAAYFCASSSPLRGGRGYEQYFGPGTRLTVT.

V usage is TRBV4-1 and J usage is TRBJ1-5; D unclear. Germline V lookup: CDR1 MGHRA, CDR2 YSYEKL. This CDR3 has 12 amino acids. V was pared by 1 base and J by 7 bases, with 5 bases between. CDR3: CASSQAGQPQHF. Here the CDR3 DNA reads TGCGCCAGCAGCCAAGCGGGACAGCCCCAGCATTTT.

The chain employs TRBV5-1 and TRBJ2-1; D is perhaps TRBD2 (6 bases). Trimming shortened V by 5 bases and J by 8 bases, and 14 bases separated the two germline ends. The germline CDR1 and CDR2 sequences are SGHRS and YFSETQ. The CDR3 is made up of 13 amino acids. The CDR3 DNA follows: TGCGCCAGCAGTAAACCAGGCGGGGATGAGCAGTTCTTC. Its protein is CASSKPGGDEQFF.

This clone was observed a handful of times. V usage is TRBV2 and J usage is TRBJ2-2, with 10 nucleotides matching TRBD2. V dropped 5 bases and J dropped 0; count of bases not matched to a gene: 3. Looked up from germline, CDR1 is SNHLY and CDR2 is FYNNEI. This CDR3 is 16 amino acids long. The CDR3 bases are TGTGCCAGCAGTCCCGGACTAGCGGCGAACACCGGGGAGCTGTTTTTT. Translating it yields CASSPGLAANTGELFF. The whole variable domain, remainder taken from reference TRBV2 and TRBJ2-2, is EPEVTQTPSHQVTQMGQEVILRCVPISNHLYFYWYRQILGQKVEFLVSFYNNEISEKSEIFDDQFSVERPDGSNFTLKIRSTKLEDSAMYFCASSPGLAANTGELFFGEGSRLTVL.

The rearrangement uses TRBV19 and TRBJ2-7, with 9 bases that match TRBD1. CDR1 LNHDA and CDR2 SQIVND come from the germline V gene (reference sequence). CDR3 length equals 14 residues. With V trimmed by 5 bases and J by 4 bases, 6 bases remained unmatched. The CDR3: CASSDTGGAYEQYF. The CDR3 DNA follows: TGTGCCAGTAGTGACACAGGGGGCGCGTACGAGCAGTACTTC.

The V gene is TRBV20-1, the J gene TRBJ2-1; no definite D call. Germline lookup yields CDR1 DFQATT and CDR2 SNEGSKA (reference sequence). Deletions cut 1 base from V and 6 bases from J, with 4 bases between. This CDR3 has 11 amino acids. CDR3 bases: TGCAGTGCTAGAGTCTTCAATGAGCAGTTCTTC. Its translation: CSARVFNEQFF.

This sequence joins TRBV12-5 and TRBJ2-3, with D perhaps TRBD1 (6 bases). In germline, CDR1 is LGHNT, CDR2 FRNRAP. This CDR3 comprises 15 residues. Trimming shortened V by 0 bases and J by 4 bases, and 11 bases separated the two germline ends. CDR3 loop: CASGLVLGGADTQYF. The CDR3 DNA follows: TGTGCTAGTGGTTTGGTACTAGGGGGAGCAGATACGCAGTATTTT.

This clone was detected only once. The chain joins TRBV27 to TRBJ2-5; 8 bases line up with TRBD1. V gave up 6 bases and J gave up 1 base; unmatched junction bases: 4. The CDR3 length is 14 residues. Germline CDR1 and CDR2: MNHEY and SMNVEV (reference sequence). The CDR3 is CASSRTGGQETQYF. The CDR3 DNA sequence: TGTGCCAGCAGCCGAACAGGGGGCCAAGAGACCCAGTACTTC.

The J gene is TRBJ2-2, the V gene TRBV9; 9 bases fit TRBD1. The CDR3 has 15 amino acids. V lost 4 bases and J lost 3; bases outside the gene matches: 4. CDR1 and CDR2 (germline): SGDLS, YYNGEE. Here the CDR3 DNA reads TGTGCCAGCAGCCCAAGGACAGGGGACACCGGGGAGCTGTTTTTT. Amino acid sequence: CASSPRTGDTGELFF.

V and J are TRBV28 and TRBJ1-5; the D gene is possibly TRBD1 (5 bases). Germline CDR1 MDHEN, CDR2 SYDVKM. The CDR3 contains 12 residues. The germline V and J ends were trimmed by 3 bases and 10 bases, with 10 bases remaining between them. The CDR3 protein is CASSFVREPQHF. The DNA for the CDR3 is TGTGCCAGCAGTTTCGTCAGGGAACCCCAGCATTTT.

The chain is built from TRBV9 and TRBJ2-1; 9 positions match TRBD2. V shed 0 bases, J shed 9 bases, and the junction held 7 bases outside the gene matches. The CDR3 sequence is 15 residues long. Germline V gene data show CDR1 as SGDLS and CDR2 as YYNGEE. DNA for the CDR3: TGTGCCAGCAGCGTAGCGGGTAGCGGGGGAGGTGAGCAGTTCTTC. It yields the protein CASSVAGSGGGEQFF.

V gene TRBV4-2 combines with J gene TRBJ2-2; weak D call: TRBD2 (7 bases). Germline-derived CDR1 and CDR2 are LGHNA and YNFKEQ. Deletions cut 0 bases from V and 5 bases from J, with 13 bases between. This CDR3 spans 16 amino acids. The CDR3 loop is CASSQDARGGTGELFF. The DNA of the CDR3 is TGTGCCAGCAGCCAAGATGCAAGGGGGGGAACCGGGGAGCTGTTTTTT.

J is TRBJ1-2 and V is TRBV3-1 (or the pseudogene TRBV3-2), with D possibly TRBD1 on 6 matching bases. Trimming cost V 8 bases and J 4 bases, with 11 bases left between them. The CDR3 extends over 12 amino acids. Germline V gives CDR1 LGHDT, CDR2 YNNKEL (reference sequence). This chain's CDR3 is CASSRTAYGYTF. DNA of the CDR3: TGTGCCAGCTCCCGGACAGCCTATGGCTACACCTTC.

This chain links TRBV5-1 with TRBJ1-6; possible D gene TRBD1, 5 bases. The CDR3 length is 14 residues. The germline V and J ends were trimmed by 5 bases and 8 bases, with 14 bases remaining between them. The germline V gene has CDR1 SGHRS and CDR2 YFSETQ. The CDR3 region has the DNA TGCGCCAGCAGTGGGGGGACGGGGCATTCACCCCTCCACTTT. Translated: CASSGGTGHSPLHF.

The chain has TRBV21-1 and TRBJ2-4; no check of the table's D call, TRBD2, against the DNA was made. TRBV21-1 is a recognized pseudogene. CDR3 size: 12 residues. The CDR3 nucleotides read TGTGCCAGCAGCCTTAGCGGAAACATTCAGTACTTC. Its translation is CASSLSGNIQYF.

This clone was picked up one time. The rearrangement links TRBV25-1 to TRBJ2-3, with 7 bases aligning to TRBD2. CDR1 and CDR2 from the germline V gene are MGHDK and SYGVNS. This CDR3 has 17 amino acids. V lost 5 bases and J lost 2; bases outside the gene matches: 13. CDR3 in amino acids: CASSLGRLAVITDTQYF. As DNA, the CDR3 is TGTGCCAGCAGTCTAGGGAGGCTAGCGGTAATCACAGATACGCAGTATTTT.

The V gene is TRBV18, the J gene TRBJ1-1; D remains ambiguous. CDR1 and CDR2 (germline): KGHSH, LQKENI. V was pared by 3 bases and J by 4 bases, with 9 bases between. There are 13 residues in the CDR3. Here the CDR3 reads CASSPGGVTEAFF. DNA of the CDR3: TGTGCCAGCTCACCGGGCGGGGTCACTGAAGCTTTCTTT.

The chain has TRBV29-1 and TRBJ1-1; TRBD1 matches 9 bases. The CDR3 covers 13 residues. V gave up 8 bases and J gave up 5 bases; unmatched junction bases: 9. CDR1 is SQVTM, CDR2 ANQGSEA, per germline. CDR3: CSLRTGEGTEAFF. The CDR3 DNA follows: TGCAGCTTACGGACAGGGGAGGGGACTGAAGCTTTCTTT.

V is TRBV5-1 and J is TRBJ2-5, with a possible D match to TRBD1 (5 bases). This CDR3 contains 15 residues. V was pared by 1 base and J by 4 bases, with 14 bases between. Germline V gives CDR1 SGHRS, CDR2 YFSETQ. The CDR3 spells CASSLQGPLTETQYF. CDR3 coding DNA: TGCGCCAGCAGCTTGCAGGGTCCCCTAACAGAGACCCAGTACTTC.

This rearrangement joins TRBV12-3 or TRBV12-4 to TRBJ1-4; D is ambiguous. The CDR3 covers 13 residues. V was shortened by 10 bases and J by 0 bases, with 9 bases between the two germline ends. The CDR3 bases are TGTGCCACCGCAGATACAACTAATGAAAAACTGTTTTTT. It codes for CATADTTNEKLFF.